These 9 T cell receptor beta chains originate from one sample sequenced in a study of cytomegalovirus exposure and HLA in healthy donors. With 60 Vbeta and 13 Jbeta primers, the PCR was carried out. Using immunoSEQ multiplex PCR, the repertoire was profiled, and TCRdb retains in-frame clones only, with some absent. Of approximately 150,000 clones listed, approximately 80% are singletons. The sequenced sample was PBMCs. These receptors all stem from a woman aged 40 to 50 in good health and CMV-seropositive.

This rearrangement joins TRBV28 to TRBJ1-5; D unclear. Trimming took off 5 bases at V and 3 bases at J, with 8 bases between the two ends. Germline CDR1 and CDR2: MDHEN and SYDVKM. This CDR3 has 13 residues. The CDR3 region has the DNA TGTGCCAGCAGTGCAGGTCCCAATCAGCCCCAGCATTTT. Residues: CASSAGPNQPQHF.

The sample holds a few counts of this clone. The genes are TRBV6-5 and TRBJ1-2; weak D call: TRBD1 (5 bases). CDR1 is MNHEY and CDR2 is SVGAGI in the germline V gene. This CDR3 spans 13 amino acids. Trimming removed 10 bases from V and 4 bases from J, with 16 bases in between. The CDR3 sequence is CATWRQGGYGYTF. The DNA for the CDR3 is TGTGCCACCTGGCGGCAGGGCGGCTATGGCTACACCTTC.

The genes are TRBV19 and TRBJ2-4, with TRBD1 matching 8 bases. Germline V lookup: CDR1 LNHDA, CDR2 SQIVND (reference sequence). With 6 bases clipped from V and 3 bases from J, the junction kept 4 bases outside the gene matches. The CDR3 is 14 residues long. The CDR3 bases are TGTGCCAGTAGCAACAGGGGGGACAAAAACATTCAGTACTTC. Translation gives CASSNRGDKNIQYF.

This sequence joins TRBV9 and TRBJ2-6, with D tentatively TRBD2 (5 bases). The CDR3 covers 16 residues. Germline V lookup: CDR1 SGDLS, CDR2 YYNGEE. V was cut by 0 bases and J by 2 bases, with 9 bases left in between. CDR3 loop: CASSVGVGAGANVLTF. As DNA, the CDR3 is TGTGCCAGCAGCGTAGGGGTCGGGGCTGGGGCCAACGTCCTGACTTTC. Together with reference TRBV9 and TRBJ2-6, the CDR3 gives the full variable domain: DSGVTQTPKHLITATGQRVTLRCSPRSGDLSVYWYQQSLDQGLQFLIQYYNGEERAKGNILERFSAQQFPDLHSELNLSSLELGDSALYFCASSVGVGAGANVLTFGAGSRLTVL.

The chain carries TRBV30 and TRBJ1-2, with 7 bases fitting TRBD1. The CDR3 totals 12 residues. V was clipped by 7 bases and J by 5 bases; unmatched bases: 7. Germline V gene data show CDR1 as GTSNPN and CDR2 as SVGIG (reference sequence). The CDR3 sequence: CAFSTGIYGYTF. The DNA for the CDR3 is TGTGCCTTCTCGACAGGGATATATGGCTACACCTTC.

The gene calls are TRBV5-6 and TRBJ2-7; weak D call: TRBD1 (6 bases). Trimming cost V 2 bases and J 5 bases, with 17 bases left between them. Germline CDR1 SGHDT, CDR2 YYEEEE. The CDR3 consists of 15 residues. CDR3 bases: TGTGCCAGCAGCTTTTGGGGGCCTTTAGGGGACGAGCAGTACTTC. It codes for CASSFWGPLGDEQYF. The entire variable domain, with the rest obtained from reference TRBV5-6 and TRBJ2-7, is as follows: DAGVTQSPTHLIKTRGQQVTLRCSPKSGHDTVSWYQQALGQGPQFIFQYYEEEERQRGNFPDRFSGHQFPNYSSELNVNALLLGDSALYLCASSFWGPLGDEQYFGPGTRLTVT.

The chain is built from TRBV11-2 and TRBJ2-1; D is unresolved. Germline CDR1 reads SGHAT; CDR2 reads FQNNGV. CDR3 length equals 14 residues. With 0 bases removed from V and 3 bases from J, the gap between germline ends came to 6 bases. The chain's CDR3 is CASSLDELYNEQFF. For the CDR3, the DNA is TGTGCCAGCAGCTTAGATGAGCTCTACAATGAGCAGTTCTTC.

The rearrangement links TRBV9 to TRBJ2-4; 7 nucleotides agree with TRBD2. The V segment lost 0 bases and the J segment 6 bases; nucleotides outside the gene matches: 3. The CDR3 consists of 14 residues. Germline CDR1 SGDLS, CDR2 YYNGEE. The DNA for the CDR3 is TGTGCCAGCAGCGTAGAGGTAGCGGGAAACATTCAGTACTTC. This sequence encodes CASSVEVAGNIQYF. Drawing the rest from reference TRBV9 and TRBJ2-4, the complete variable domain is DSGVTQTPKHLITATGQRVTLRCSPRSGDLSVYWYQQSLDQGLQFLIQYYNGEERAKGNILERFSAQQFPDLHSELNLSSLELGDSALYFCASSVEVAGNIQYFGAGTRLSVL.

V and J are TRBV11-1 and TRBJ2-7; D is unresolved. Trimming took off 5 bases at V and 4 bases at J, with 9 bases between the two ends. CDR1 and CDR2 from the germline V gene are SGHAT and FQDESV (reference sequence). The CDR3 spans 12 residues. The CDR3, as DNA: TGTGCCAGCAGCGAGTCAGCGTACGAGCAGTACTTC. As protein: CASSESAYEQYF.